A single sample gave rise to the 3 T cell receptor beta chains below, sequenced in a study of blood T cells in healthy people across ages (dated by TCRdb to 2014 to 2015). Library preparation employed 5' RACE. The listed sequencing device is Illumina HiSeq 2500. A second roughly 6 to 12 cycle PCR used a sample-barcoded 5' primer and a J-beta primer mix. TCRdb ran its own pipeline on the public reads, namely fastp trimming at Q25 and MiXCR clone calling, and kept in-frame beta chains. Each CDR3 protein appears once, grouped with its most common genes and DNA. For this sample there are around 990,000 distinct CDR3 sequences; under 40% appear just once. The ten largest make up around 13% of the sample. The sequencing sample was made of blood. Every receptor here comes from a young man in good health.

This clonotype was picked up one time. The chain has TRBV20-1 and TRBJ2-7; D remains unclear. The germline V gene has CDR1 DFQATT and CDR2 SNEGSKA (reference sequence). The V end was cut by 0 bases, the J end by 5 bases, with 11 bases between. The CDR3 consists of 13 residues. The CDR3 DNA is TGCAGTGCTAGAGAACTCAACCGGCACGAGCAGTACTTC. Residues: CSARELNRHEQYF.

The chain carries TRBV27 and TRBJ1-1; maybe TRBD1 (5 bases). The germline V and J ends were trimmed by 1 base and 4 bases, with 13 bases remaining between them. Per germline, CDR1 MNHEY and CDR2 SMNVEV (reference sequence). The CDR3 runs to 15 residues. The CDR3, as DNA: TGTGCCAGCAGTTTATTCCCAGGGTCTGTCACTGAAGCTTTCTTT. Translation: CASSLFPGSVTEAFF.

This clonotype has ten or more counts. This chain joins TRBV7-2 and TRBJ2-1; 8 bases fit TRBD2. The CDR3 is 15 amino acids. V lost 7 bases and J lost 5; bases outside the gene matches: 10. Per germline, CDR1 SGHTA and CDR2 FQGNSA. The CDR3, as DNA: TGTGCCAGCATCCTTTCAGCGGGGGCTCACAATGAGCAGTTCTTC. As protein: CASILSAGAHNEQFF.